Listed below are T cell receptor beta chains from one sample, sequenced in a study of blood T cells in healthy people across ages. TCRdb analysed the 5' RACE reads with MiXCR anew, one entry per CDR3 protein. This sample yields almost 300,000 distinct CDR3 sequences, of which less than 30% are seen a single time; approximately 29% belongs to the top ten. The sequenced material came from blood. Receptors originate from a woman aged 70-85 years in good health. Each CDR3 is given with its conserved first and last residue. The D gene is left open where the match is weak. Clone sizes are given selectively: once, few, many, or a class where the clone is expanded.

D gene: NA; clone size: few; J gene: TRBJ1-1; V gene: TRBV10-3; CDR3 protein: CAIRGEQMNTEAFF; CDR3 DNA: TGTGCCATCAGGGGTGAACAAATGAACACTGAAGCTTTCTTT
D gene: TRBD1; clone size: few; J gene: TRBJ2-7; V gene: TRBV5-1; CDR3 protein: CASSLYGVGTGSYEQYF; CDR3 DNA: TGCGCCAGCAGCTTGTACGGGGTAGGGACAGGGTCGTACGAGCAGTACTTC
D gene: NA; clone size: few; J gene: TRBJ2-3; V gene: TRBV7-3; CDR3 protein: CASSNGKGDTQYF; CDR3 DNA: TGTGCCAGCAGCAACGGGAAGGGGGATACGCAGTATTTT
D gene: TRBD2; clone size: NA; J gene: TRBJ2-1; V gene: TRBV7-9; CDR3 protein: CASSGWLAGYNEQFF; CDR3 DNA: TGTGCCAGCAGCGGCTGGCTAGCGGGGTACAATGAGCAGTTCTTC
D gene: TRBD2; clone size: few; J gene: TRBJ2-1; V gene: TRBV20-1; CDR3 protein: CSARPFREASNEQFF; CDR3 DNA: TGCAGTGCCCGTCCCTTCCGGGAGGCCTCAAATGAGCAGTTCTTC
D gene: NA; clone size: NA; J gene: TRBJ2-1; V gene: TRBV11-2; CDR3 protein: CASSPQVSNNEQFF; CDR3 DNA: TGTGCCAGCAGCCCACAGGTTTCCAACAATGAGCAGTTCTTC
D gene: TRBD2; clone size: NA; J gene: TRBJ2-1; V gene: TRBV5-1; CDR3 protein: CASSKRLAGGPYDNEQFF; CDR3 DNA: TGCGCCAGCAGCAAGCGACTAGCGGGAGGGCCCTATGACAATGAGCAGTTCTTC
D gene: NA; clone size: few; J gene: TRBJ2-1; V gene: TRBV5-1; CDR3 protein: CASSLVFAGYNEQFF; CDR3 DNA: TGCGCCAGCAGCTTGGTGTTTGCGGGGTACAATGAGCAGTTCTTC
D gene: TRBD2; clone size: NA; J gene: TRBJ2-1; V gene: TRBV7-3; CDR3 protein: CASSQRGKRSYNEQFF; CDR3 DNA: TGTGCCAGCAGCCAGCGGGGGAAGCGGTCCTACAATGAGCAGTTCTTC
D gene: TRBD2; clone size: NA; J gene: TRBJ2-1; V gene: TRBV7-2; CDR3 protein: CASSLRISGRHEQFF; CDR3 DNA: TGTGCCAGCAGCTTGAGGATTAGCGGGAGACATGAGCAGTTCTTC
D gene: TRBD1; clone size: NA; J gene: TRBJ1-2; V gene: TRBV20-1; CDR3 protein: CSARSSGTGGYGYTF; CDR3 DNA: TGCAGTGCTAGAAGCTCCGGGACAGGGGGATATGGCTACACCTTC
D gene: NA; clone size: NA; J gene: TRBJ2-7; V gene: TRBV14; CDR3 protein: CASSRGLTYEQYF; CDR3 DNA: TGTGCCAGCAGCCGGGGACTCACCTACGAGCAGTACTTC
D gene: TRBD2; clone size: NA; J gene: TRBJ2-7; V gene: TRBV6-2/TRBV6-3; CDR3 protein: CASSYSASGIGEQYF; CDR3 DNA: TGTGCCAGCAGTTACTCGGCTAGCGGGATCGGCGAGCAGTACTTC
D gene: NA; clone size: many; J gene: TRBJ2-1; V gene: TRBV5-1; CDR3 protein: CASSFGNPNEQFF; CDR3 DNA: TGCGCCAGCAGCTTCGGGAATCCGAATGAGCAGTTCTTC
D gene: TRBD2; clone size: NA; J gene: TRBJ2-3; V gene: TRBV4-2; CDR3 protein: CASSQRLAGETDTQYF; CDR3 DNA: TGTGCCAGCAGCCAGAGACTAGCGGGAGAGACAGATACGCAGTATTTT
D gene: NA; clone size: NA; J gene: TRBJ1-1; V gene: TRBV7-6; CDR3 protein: CASSFGVTNTEAFF; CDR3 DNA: TGTGCCAGCAGCTTTGGGGTCACGAACACTGAAGCTTTCTTT
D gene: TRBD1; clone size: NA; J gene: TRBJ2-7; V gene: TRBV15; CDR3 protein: CATSSLLGQGSHEQYF; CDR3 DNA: TGTGCCACCAGCAGCCTCTTAGGACAGGGGAGCCACGAGCAGTACTTC